This is a list of T cell receptor beta chains from one sample in a study of post-analysis software for immune sequencing data. TCRdb used MiXCR to reprocess the PCR reads, holding one entry per CDR3 protein. Here the sample spans 450,000 or so distinct CDR3 sequences, under 55% being singletons. Sequenced material: blood. The receptors come from a girl aged 10-17 years with multiple sclerosis. Both conserved end residues are part of each CDR3. A D gene is named only where the DNA matches it firmly. A row's size may be missing; if present it is once, few, many or a size class.

d_call | j_call | v_call | clone_size | cdr3_nt | cdr3_aa
NA | TRBJ2-1 | TRBV9 | NA | TGTGCCAGCAGCGCGCCCGGGCTAAACCCCCATGAGCAGTTCTTC | CASSAPGLNPHEQFF
TRBD2 | TRBJ2-4 | TRBV3-1 | NA | TGTGCCAGCAGCCAAGAGAGGACTAGCGGGAATGTAGTTGAGCAGTACTTC | CASSQERTSGNVVEQYF
NA | TRBJ1-2 | TRBV3-1 | NA | TGTGCCAGCAGCCAGGGGCGGATTAAAAACTATGGCTACACCTTC | CASSQGRIKNYGYTF
NA | TRBJ2-1 | TRBV9 | NA | TGTGCCAGCAGCCCCCAGCCCGCAGCCTACAATGAGCAGTTCTTC | CASSPQPAAYNEQFF
TRBD2 | TRBJ2-5 | TRBV3-1 | NA | TGTGCCAGCAGCCAAGATGCGGCTAGCGGAGAGACCCAGTACTTC | CASSQDAASGETQYF
TRBD1 | TRBJ2-5 | TRBV7-2 | NA | TGTGCCAGCAGCTCGCCACAGGGGCGCCGATTCCAGTACTTC | CASSSPQGRRFQYF
NA | TRBJ1-1 | TRBV29-1 | few | TGCAGCGTTGAGGGCCGGATCACGAACACTGAAGCTTTCTTT | CSVEGRITNTEAFF
NA | TRBJ2-5 | TRBV24-1 | NA | TGTGCCACCAGTGATCCAACCGGGATCCAAGAGACCCAGTACTTC | CATSDPTGIQETQYF
TRBD1 | TRBJ1-1 | TRBV27 | NA | TGTGCCAGCAGTTTAACGCCGGGACAGGCGAACACTGAAGCTTTCTTT | CASSLTPGQANTEAFF
TRBD1 | TRBJ2-7 | TRBV7-8 | once | TGTGCCGGCAGCCCAAAACGGACCGGGACAGGGATGTCTTACGAGCAGTACTTC | CAGSPKRTGTGMSYEQYF
NA | TRBJ2-3 | TRBV19 | NA | TGTGCCAGTAGTGCGACAGGGACTGGCACAGATACGCAGTATTTT | CASSATGTGTDTQYF
TRBD2 | TRBJ2-2 | TRBV4-1 | few | TGCGCCAGCAGCCAAGAGCTAGCGGGAGGGCCCGGGGAGCTGTTTTTT | CASSQELAGGPGELFF
TRBD1 | TRBJ1-1 | TRBV28 | many | TGTGCCAGCAGTCCTACCTGGACAGGGGGTGACGCTGAAGCTTTCTTT | CASSPTWTGGDAEAFF
TRBD1 | TRBJ2-5 | TRBV20-1 | NA | TGCAGTGCTAATCCTCCCCGGACAGGTCAAGAGACCCAGTACTTC | CSANPPRTGQETQYF
NA | TRBJ1-2 | TRBV20-1 | NA | TGCAGTGCTAGTACCAGGGTGGTTGGCTACACCTTC | CSASTRVVGYTF
NA | TRBJ2-1 | TRBV4-2 | NA | TGTGCCAGCAGCCAATGGGACCCTCGGGATGAGCAGTTCTTC | CASSQWDPRDEQFF
NA | TRBJ2-6 | TRBV2 | NA | TGTGCCAGCAGTGCGGGCGTTGGGGCCAACGTCCTGACTTTC | CASSAGVGANVLTF
TRBD1 | TRBJ2-1 | TRBV27 | NA | TGTGCCAGCAGCCCCCCGGGGACAGGGGAGAATGAGCAGTTCTTC | CASSPPGTGENEQFF
TRBD2 | TRBJ2-5 | TRBV7-9 | NA | TGTGCCAGCAGCGCAAGGCCTAGCGGCCAAGAGACCCAGTACTTC | CASSARPSGQETQYF
TRBD1 | TRBJ1-5 | TRBV5-6 | NA | TGTGCCAGCAGCTGGGGACAGACGACTCAGCCCCAGCATTTT | CASSWGQTTQPQHF
TRBD1 | TRBJ2-1 | TRBV28 | few | TGTGCCAGCAGTTTTCGGGGACAGGGGAAGGATGAGCAGTTCTTC | CASSFRGQGKDEQFF
TRBD1 | TRBJ1-4 | TRBV5-1 | NA | TGCGCCAGCAGCTCAGGGGGCTCAAGAACTAATGAAAAACTGTTTTTT | CASSSGGSRTNEKLFF
NA | TRBJ2-1 | TRBV12-3/TRBV12-4 | few | TGTGCCAGCAGATTTACCGGGGCTCATAACTACAGTGAGCAGTTCTTC | CASRFTGAHNYSEQFF
TRBD1 | TRBJ2-4 | TRBV29-1 | NA | TGCAGCGTTCAGGGACAGCTAGCCAAAAACATTCAGTACTTC | CSVQGQLAKNIQYF
TRBD2 | TRBJ2-6 | TRBV6-4 | once | TGTGCCAGCAGTGACTCGACTAGCGGGAGCTCTGGGGCCAACGTCCCGACTTTC | CASSDSTSGSSGANVPTF